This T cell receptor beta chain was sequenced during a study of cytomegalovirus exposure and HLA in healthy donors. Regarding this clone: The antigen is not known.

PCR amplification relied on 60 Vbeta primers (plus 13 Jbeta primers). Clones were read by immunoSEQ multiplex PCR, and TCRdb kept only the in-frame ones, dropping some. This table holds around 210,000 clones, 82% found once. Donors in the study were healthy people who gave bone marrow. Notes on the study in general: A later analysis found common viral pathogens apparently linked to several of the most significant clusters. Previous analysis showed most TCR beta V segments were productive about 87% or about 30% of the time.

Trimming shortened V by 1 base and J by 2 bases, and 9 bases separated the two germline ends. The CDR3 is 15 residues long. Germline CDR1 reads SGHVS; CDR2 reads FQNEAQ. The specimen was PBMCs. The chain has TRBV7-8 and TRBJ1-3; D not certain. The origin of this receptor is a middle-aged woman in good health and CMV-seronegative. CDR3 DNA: TGTGCCAGCAGCTTAGGGCCGTCGCCTGGAAACACCATATATTTT. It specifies CASSLGPSPGNTIYF. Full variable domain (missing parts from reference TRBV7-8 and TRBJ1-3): GAGVSQSPRYKVAKRGQDVALRCDPISGHVSLFWYQQALGQGPEFLTYFQNEAQLDKSGLPSDRFFAERPEGSVSTLKIQRTQQEDSAVYLCASSLGPSPGNTIYFGEGSWLTVV.